This T cell receptor beta chain was retrieved from a study of early T cells in non-severe SARS-CoV-2 infection. Overall study: The chains were unpaired, and the sequenced material was bulk RNA from unsorted whole blood.

From the 5' RACE reads, TCRdb called clonotypes with MiXCR, one entry per CDR3 protein. The table has 85,000 to 90,000 distinct CDR3 sequences, over 13% seen once. Germline V gene data show CDR1 as DFQATT and CDR2 as SNEGSKA (reference sequence). This CDR3 spans 18 amino acids. V lost 2 bases, J lost 3 bases, and 23 bases lay in between. This clonotype turned up a few times. The origin of this receptor is an adult who was a healthcare worker with PCR-confirmed SARS-CoV-2 infection or an uninfected control (not recorded which). The chain has TRBV20-1 and TRBJ1-5; a weak D match, TRBD1 (5 bases). The sequenced material came from whole blood. In DNA form, the CDR3 reads TGCAGTGCTAGACCAACTCTACCGGGTTTGGGGGACAATCAGCCCCAGCATTTT. Translating gives CSARPTLPGLGDNQPQHF.